These 21 T cell receptor beta chains came from one sample sequenced in a study of Graves' ophthalmopathy and Graves' hyperthyroidism (dated by TCRdb to the late 2010s). Sequencing relied on an Illumina HiSeq 2000. For repertoire sequencing, the TCR beta CDR3 regions were amplified from RNA transcripts. The first round of RT-PCR was done with HTBI primers and the Qiagen OneStep RT-PCR kit, and was followed by a second round of multiplex PCR, then size selection and purification. The raw public reads went through TCRdb reprocessing: fastp at Q25, MiXCR clone calling, in-frame beta chains kept. Merged by CDR3 protein, the rows form single entries marked with the most common genes and DNA. The sample contains about 58,000 distinct CDR3 sequences, approximately 50% of them found a single time. Over 4% of the sample rests with the top ten. The sequenced material came from peripheral blood. These receptors all stem from an adult woman with Graves' ophthalmopathy.

The chain carries TRBV29-1 and TRBJ1-2; possible D gene TRBD1, 6 bases. The V end was cut by 5 bases, the J end by 4 bases, with 11 bases between. Germline V lookup: CDR1 SQVTM, CDR2 ANQGSEA. This CDR3 comprises 12 residues. CDR3 region: CSVTGSGYGYTF. CDR3 sequence (DNA): TGCAGCGTTACAGGGTCGGGCTATGGCTACACCTTC.

This clonotype showed up many times. This chain connects TRBV28 to TRBJ2-1; 9 nucleotides match TRBD2. CDR1 is MDHEN, CDR2 SYDVKM, per germline. With 8 bases clipped from V and 6 bases from J, the junction kept 8 bases outside the gene matches. The CDR3 has 14 residues. The CDR3 coding sequence is TGTGCCAGCTGGTCTGCGGGAGGGCGCAATGAGCAGTTCTTC. This sequence encodes CASWSAGGRNEQFF.

At least ten counts were recorded for this clonotype. The rearrangement links TRBV30 to TRBJ2-3; no clear D. Germline V CDR1 and CDR2: GTSNPN, SVGIG (reference sequence). Trimming removed 2 bases at V and 6 bases at J, with 6 bases between. CDR3 length: 11 amino acids. CDR3 DNA: TGTGCCTGGAGTCTAGTGGATACGCAGTATTTT. Amino acid sequence: CAWSLVDTQYF.

The J gene is TRBJ1-5, the V gene TRBV12-3 or TRBV12-4, with TRBD1 as a possible D gene (5 bases). The CDR3 loop spans 15 amino acids. Trimming cost V 1 base and J 11 bases, with 18 bases left between them. CDR3 protein: CASSLGSGDVETQHF. DNA of the CDR3: TGTGCCAGCAGTTTAGGGAGCGGGGACGTAGAGACCCAGCATTTT.

The gene calls are TRBV6-6 and TRBJ2-7, with a weak D call TRBD2 (5 bases). V was pared by 6 bases and J by 7 bases, with 13 bases between. The CDR3 covers 12 residues. Germline CDR1 reads MNHNY; CDR2 reads SVGAGI (reference sequence). The CDR3 sequence is CASRYTRGEQYF. The CDR3 DNA sequence: TGTGCCAGCAGATACACCCGAGGGGAGCAGTACTTC.

This clonotype showed up many times. The chain recombines TRBV20-1 with TRBJ2-3; 12 bases fit TRBD2. The CDR3 extends over 17 amino acids. Germline V CDR1 and CDR2: DFQATT, SNEGSKA (reference sequence). V shed 3 bases, J shed 1 base, and the junction held 8 bases outside the gene matches. CDR3 protein: CSASPQLAGGRTDTQYF. Written as DNA, the CDR3 is TGCAGTGCTAGTCCCCAACTAGCGGGAGGTCGCACAGATACGCAGTATTTT.

Details on this clonotype: The conserved final phenylalanine or tryptophan is absent from the CDR3, which likely points to a read error. The chain recombines TRBV28 with TRBJ1-2; 11 bases fit TRBD1. J was trimmed by 6 bases and V by 4 bases; bases with no gene match: 7. Germline V gene sequence: CDR1 MDHEN, CDR2 SYDVKM. The CDR3 length is 15 residues. The CDR3 protein is CASSSGQGAWDGYTS. In DNA, the CDR3 is TGTGCCAGCAGTTCCGGACAGGGGGCATGGGATGGCTACACCTCC.

This clonotype came up many times. The rearrangement uses TRBV28 and TRBJ1-2; no clear D. V shed 1 base and J shed 0 bases, with 6 bases lying between them. The CDR3 has 14 residues. The germline V gene encodes CDR1 MDHEN and CDR2 SYDVKM. In DNA form, the CDR3 reads TGTGCCAGCAGTTTATTTGGGGCTAACTATGGCTACACCTTC. Translation: CASSLFGANYGYTF.

The chain employs TRBV20-1 and TRBJ2-5, with unresolved D. V shed 0 bases and J shed 4 bases, with 15 bases lying between them. From germline, CDR1 is DFQATT and CDR2 SNEGSKA (reference sequence). The CDR3 is made up of 15 amino acids. The CDR3 DNA sequence: TGCAGTGCTAGAGATCAATATGGGGATCTAGAGACCCAGTACTTC. Translated: CSARDQYGDLETQYF.

This clonotype has ten or more counts. The chain has TRBV30 and TRBJ2-7, with 10 bases matching TRBD2. This CDR3 contains 14 residues. CDR1 and CDR2 (germline): GTSNPN, SVGIG (reference sequence). The V and J ends lost 4 bases and 3 bases, in that order; junction bases with no gene match: 6. CDR3 loop: CAWTSSGGRYEQYF. As DNA, the CDR3 is TGTGCCTGGACTTCTAGCGGGGGCCGCTACGAGCAGTACTTC.

V usage is TRBV19 and J usage is TRBJ1-6, with D perhaps matching TRBD1 (5 bases). The ends were cut back, 7 bases at V and 7 bases at J, with 11 bases in the middle. This CDR3 contains 13 residues. The germline V gene encodes CDR1 LNHDA and CDR2 SQIVND (reference sequence). In DNA form, the CDR3 reads TGTGCCAGTATTGGGACTGCCAATTCACCCCTCCACTTT. The encoded protein is CASIGTANSPLHF.

V is TRBV4-1 and J is TRBJ2-7; D gene uncertain. Trimming shortened V by 0 bases and J by 4 bases, and 10 bases separated the two germline ends. Germline V CDR1 and CDR2: MGHRA, YSYEKL. This CDR3 has 14 amino acids. The CDR3, as DNA: TGCGCCAGCAGCCAAGACCCACGGTCATACGAGCAGTACTTC. This gives the protein CASSQDPRSYEQYF.

This clonotype was seen repeatedly, ten times or more. Sequence at one end of the junction differs from germline and may be a read error. V gene TRBV7-3 combines with J gene TRBJ2-1; D may be TRBD1 (6 bases). CDR3 length equals 11 residues. The germline V gene encodes CDR1 SGHTA and CDR2 FQGTGA. CDR3 sequence: CASSEGDRLTF. In DNA, the CDR3 is TGTGCCAGCAGCGAGGGGGACCGGCTGACCTTC.

The chain links TRBV12-3 or TRBV12-4 to TRBJ2-3; D is unresolved. The end of the DNA aligns better with TRBJ1-5, so the J call may be wrong. The CDR3 runs to 12 residues. CDR3 in DNA: TGTGCCAGCAGTCGGATTGGGGATACGCAGCATTTT. Its translation is CASSRIGDTQHF.

This clonotype was found many times. The chain links TRBV12-3 or TRBV12-4 to TRBJ1-1, with D possibly matching TRBD1 (5 bases). The CDR3 consists of 13 residues. Trimming cost V 1 base and J 5 bases, with 8 bases left between them. CDR3 region: CASSLGGSTEAFF. CDR3 bases: TGTGCCAGCAGTTTAGGGGGGAGTACTGAAGCTTTCTTT.

This clonotype has at least ten counts. This chain joins TRBV6-1 and TRBJ1-2; a possible D gene is TRBD1 (6 bases). V was cut by 8 bases and J by 8 bases, with 18 bases left in between. Germline-derived CDR1 and CDR2 are MNHNS and SASEGT. The CDR3 loop spans 13 amino acids. The CDR3 sequence: CASVFQGNMGYTF. The CDR3 DNA reads TGTGCCAGCGTCTTCCAGGGGAATATGGGCTACACCTTC.

This clonotype was picked up many times. The chain is built from TRBV24-1 and TRBJ1-5; weak D call: TRBD1 (5 bases). The length of the CDR3 is 15 residues. The V end was cut by 4 bases, the J end by 2 bases, with 11 bases between. Germline-derived CDR1 and CDR2 are KGHDR and SFDVKD. CDR3 sequence: CATSDPRDGNQPQHF. As DNA, the CDR3 is TGTGCCACCAGTGACCCCCGGGACGGCAATCAGCCCCAGCATTTT.

At least ten counts were recorded for this clonotype. CDR3 residues: CASSVAEGGEQYF. In DNA, the CDR3 is TGTGCCAGCAGCGTAGCTGAAGGAGGGGAGCAGTACTTC. The rearrangement links TRBV9 to TRBJ2-7; TRBD2 is a possible D gene (6 bases). Trimming left V 0 bases short and J 7 bases short, with 11 bases between. The CDR3 covers 13 residues. Germline V gene data show CDR1 as SGDLS and CDR2 as YYNGEE.

As for this clonotype: The CDR3 does not close with the conserved phenylalanine or tryptophan, likely indicating a read error. This sequence joins TRBV5-5 and TRBJ2-7; D is tentatively TRBD1 or TRBD2 (5 bases each). V was clipped by 5 bases and J by 6 bases, with 36 bases between them. The CDR3 has 20 amino acids. CDR1 is SGHKS, CDR2 YYEKEE, per germline (reference sequence). The CDR3 reads CASRPSFGGVKTDTHGEQYL. Written as DNA, the CDR3 is TGTGCCAGCAGACCCTCCTTTGGGGGAGTTAAGACAGATACGCATGGCGAGCAGTACCTC.

V and J are TRBV6-2 or TRBV6-3 and TRBJ2-5, with 9 positions matching TRBD1. Unmatched junction bases numbered 5, after V lost 6 bases and J lost 6 bases. The CDR3 runs 13 residues. Germline V gives CDR1 MNHEY, CDR2 SVGEGT. The CDR3 DNA sequence: TGTGCCAGCAGAACAGGGGGCGCGAAGACCCAGTACTTC. Translated: CASRTGGAKTQYF.

This clonotype was observed at least ten times. The chain employs TRBV5-1 and TRBJ1-1, with unresolved D. The germline CDR1 and CDR2 sequences are SGHRS and YFSETQ. The V and J ends lost 0 bases and 1 base respectively, with 4 bases between them. The CDR3 loop spans 13 amino acids. The CDR3 reads CASSLVANTEAFF. The CDR3 DNA follows: TGCGCCAGCAGCTTGGTTGCGAACACTGAAGCTTTCTTT. Looking up the rest from reference TRBV5-1 and TRBJ1-1 gives the full variable domain: KAGVTQTPRYLIKTRGQQVTLSCSPISGHRSVSWYQQTPGQGLQFLFEYFSETQRNKGNFPGRFSGRQFSNSRSEMNVSTLELGDSALYLCASSLVANTEAFFGQGTRLTVV.